Presented here are 8 T cell receptor beta chains from one specimen sequenced in a study of early T cells in non-severe SARS-CoV-2 infection. TCRdb used MiXCR to reprocess the 5' RACE reads, holding one entry per CDR3 protein. The sample shows fewer than 40,000 distinct CDR3 sequences, around 7% of them seen only once. Sequencing was done on a sample of whole blood. The receptors derive from an adult who was a healthcare worker with PCR-confirmed SARS-CoV-2 infection or an uninfected control (not recorded which).

By share, this clonotype ranks as medium-sized. V usage is TRBV29-1 and J usage is TRBJ2-7; maybe TRBD2 (5 bases). The CDR3 extends over 11 amino acids. Germline values: CDR1 SQVTM, CDR2 ANQGSEA. V lost 7 bases and J 2 bases, leaving 9 bases between the germline ends. The CDR3 loop reads CSAEGAYEQYF. The CDR3 DNA reads as TGCAGCGCCGAGGGAGCCTACGAGCAGTACTTC.

This clonotype has a count of ten or more. The chain uses TRBV13 and TRBJ2-7, with D perhaps matching TRBD2 (6 bases). Per germline, CDR1 PRHDT and CDR2 FYEKMQ (reference sequence). This CDR3 contains 14 residues. V dropped 5 bases and J dropped 6 bases, with 17 bases sitting between them. The CDR3 coding sequence is TGTGCCAGCAGCCCCGGAGGAGGGGCGCTCGAGCAGTACTTC. Translation gives CASSPGGGALEQYF.

This clonotype was detected many times. This chain links TRBV27 with TRBJ2-3, with 9 bases identical to TRBD1. Germline V lookup: CDR1 MNHEY, CDR2 SMNVEV (reference sequence). CDR3 length: 15 residues. V lost 6 bases to trimming and J lost 2 bases; unmatched junction nucleotides: 6. This CDR3 is CASSEDRGVTDTQYF. The DNA for the CDR3 is TGTGCCAGCAGCGAGGACAGGGGAGTCACAGATACGCAGTATTTT.

Many counts were recorded for this clonotype. The rearrangement uses TRBV25-1 and TRBJ2-1, with no clear D. V was shortened by 6 bases and J by 0 bases, with 6 bases between the two germline ends. CDR1 is MGHDK and CDR2 is SYGVNS in the germline V gene. The CDR3 is made up of 13 amino acids. The chain's CDR3 is CASSHRSYNEQFF. CDR3 bases: TGTGCCAGCAGCCATCGCTCCTACAATGAGCAGTTCTTC.

This clonotype was detected many times. V usage is TRBV20-1 and J usage is TRBJ2-1, with D possibly matching TRBD1 (6 bases). The CDR3 consists of 18 residues. Trimming removed 4 bases at V and 1 base at J, with 23 bases between. CDR1 is DFQATT, CDR2 SNEGSKA, per germline (reference sequence). In DNA, the CDR3 is TGCAGTGCTACAGGGGCAGGAGCCCTTGGCCCATCCTACAATGAGCAGTTCTTC. Encoded protein: CSATGAGALGPSYNEQFF.

This clonotype showed up just once. The CDR3 end shows no conserved phenylalanine or tryptophan, and so a read error is likely. The V and J genes are TRBV12-3 or TRBV12-4 and TRBJ2-4, with 9 bases aligning to TRBD1. V lost 6 bases and J lost 6; bases outside the gene matches: 6. The CDR3 is 14 amino acids. CDR3 loop: CASRPTGGANIQYS. In nucleotides, the CDR3 is TGTGCCAGCAGGCCAACAGGGGGCGCAAACATTCAGTACTCC.

This clonotype was observed at least ten times. The J gene is TRBJ1-6, the V gene TRBV6-4; 7 bases match TRBD1. This CDR3 region has 15 residues. Germline CDR1 reads MRHNA; CDR2 reads SNTAGT. The V segment lost 5 bases and the J segment 11 bases; nucleotides outside the gene matches: 12. The CDR3 DNA follows: TGTGCCAGCAGTCCGGACAGGAGAAAGGGGCCACCCCTCCACTTT. As protein: CASSPDRRKGPPLHF.

This clonotype was counted a few times. The V gene is TRBV5-6, the J gene TRBJ2-7, with 10 bases that match TRBD1. CDR3 length equals 15 residues. With V trimmed by 0 bases and J by 4 bases, 4 bases remained unmatched. Germline V gene lookup returns CDR1 SGHDT and CDR2 YYEEEE. The CDR3 protein is CASSLGTGGNYEQYF. CDR3 in DNA: TGTGCCAGCAGCTTGGGGACAGGGGGAAATTACGAGCAGTACTTC. The full variable domain, in which reference TRBV5-6 and TRBJ2-7 provide the parts outside the CDR3, is DAGVTQSPTHLIKTRGQQVTLRCSPKSGHDTVSWYQQALGQGPQFIFQYYEEEERQRGNFPDRFSGHQFPNYSSELNVNALLLGDSALYLCASSLGTGGNYEQYFGPGTRLTVT.